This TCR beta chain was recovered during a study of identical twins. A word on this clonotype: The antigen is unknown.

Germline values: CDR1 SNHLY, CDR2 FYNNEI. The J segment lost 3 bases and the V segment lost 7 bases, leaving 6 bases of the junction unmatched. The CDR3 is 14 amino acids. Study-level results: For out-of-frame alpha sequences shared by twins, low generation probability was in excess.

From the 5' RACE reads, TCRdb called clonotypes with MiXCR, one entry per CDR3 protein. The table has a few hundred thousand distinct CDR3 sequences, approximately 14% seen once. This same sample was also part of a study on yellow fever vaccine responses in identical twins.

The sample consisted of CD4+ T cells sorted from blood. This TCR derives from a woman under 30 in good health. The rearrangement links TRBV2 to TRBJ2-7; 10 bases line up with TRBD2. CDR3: CASTASGGLYEQYF. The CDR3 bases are TGTGCCAGCACCGCTAGCGGGGGCCTCTACGAGCAGTACTTC.